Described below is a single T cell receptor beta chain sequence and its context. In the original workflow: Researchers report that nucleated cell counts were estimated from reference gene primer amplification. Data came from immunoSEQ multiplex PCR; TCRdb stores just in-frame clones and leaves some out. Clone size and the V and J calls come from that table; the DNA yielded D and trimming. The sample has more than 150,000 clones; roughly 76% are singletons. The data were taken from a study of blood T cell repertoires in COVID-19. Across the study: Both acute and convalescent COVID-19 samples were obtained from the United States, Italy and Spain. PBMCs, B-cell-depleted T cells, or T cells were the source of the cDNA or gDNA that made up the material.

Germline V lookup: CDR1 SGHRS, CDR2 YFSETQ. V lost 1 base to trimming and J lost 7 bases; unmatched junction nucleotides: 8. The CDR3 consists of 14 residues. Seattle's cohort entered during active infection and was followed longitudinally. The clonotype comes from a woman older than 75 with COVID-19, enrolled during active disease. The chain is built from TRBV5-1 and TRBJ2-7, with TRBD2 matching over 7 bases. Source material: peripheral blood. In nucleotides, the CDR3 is TGCGCCAGCAGCTTGACGACTAGCCCGGGGGAGCAGTACTTC. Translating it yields CASSLTTSPGEQYF.